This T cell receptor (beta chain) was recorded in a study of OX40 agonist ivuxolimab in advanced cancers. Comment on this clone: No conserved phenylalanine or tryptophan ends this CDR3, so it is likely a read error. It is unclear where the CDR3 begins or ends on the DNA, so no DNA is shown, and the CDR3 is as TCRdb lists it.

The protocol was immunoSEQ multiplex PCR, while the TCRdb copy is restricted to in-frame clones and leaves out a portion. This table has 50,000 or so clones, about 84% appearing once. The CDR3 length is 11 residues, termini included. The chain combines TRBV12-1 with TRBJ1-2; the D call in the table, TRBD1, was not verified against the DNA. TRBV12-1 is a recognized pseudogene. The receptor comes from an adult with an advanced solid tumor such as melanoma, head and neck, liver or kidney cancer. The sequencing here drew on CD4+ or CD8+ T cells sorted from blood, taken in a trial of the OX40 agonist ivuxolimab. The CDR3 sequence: CASSTGTGTSA.